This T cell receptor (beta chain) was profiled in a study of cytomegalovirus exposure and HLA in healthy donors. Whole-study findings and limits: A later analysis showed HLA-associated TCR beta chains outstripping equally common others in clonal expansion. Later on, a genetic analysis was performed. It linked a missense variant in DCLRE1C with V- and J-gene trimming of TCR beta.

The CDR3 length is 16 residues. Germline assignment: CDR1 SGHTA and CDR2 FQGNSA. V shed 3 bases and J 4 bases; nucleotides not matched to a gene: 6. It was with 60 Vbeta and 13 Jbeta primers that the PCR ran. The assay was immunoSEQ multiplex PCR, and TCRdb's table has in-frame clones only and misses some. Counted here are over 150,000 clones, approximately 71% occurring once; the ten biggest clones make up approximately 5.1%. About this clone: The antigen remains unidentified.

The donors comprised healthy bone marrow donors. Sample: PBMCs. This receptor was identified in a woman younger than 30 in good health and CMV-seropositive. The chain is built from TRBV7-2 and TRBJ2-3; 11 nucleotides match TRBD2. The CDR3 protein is CASSFQTSGEADTQYF. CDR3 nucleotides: TGTGCCAGCAGCTTCCAGACTAGCGGGGAGGCAGATACGCAGTATTTT.